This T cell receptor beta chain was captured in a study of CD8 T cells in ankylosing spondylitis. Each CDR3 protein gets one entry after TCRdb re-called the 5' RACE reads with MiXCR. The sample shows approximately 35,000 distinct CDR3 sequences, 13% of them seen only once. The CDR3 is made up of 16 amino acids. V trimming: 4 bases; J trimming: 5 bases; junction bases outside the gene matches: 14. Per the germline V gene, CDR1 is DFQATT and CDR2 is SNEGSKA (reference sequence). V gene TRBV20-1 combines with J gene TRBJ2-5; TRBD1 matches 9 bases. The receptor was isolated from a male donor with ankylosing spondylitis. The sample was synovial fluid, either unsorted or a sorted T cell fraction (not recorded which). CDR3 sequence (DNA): TGCAGTGCTACATCCCGGAGAAAGACAGGGGGGGAGACCCAGTACTTC. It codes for CSATSRRKTGGETQYF.